The 15 T cell receptor beta chains below all came from one sample that was sequenced in a study of T cells in women clearing cervical HPV infection (dated by TCRdb to the late 2010s). Receptor libraries were prepared by the immunoSEQ multiplex PCR assay. The clones in this table, taken by TCRdb from immuneACCESS, are in-frame only. Not every clone is retained; where verified, under half of the shortfall comes from an unresolved V gene, and the cause of the rest is unknown. The sample's clone listing holds around 30,000 clones. The ten largest clones add up to approximately 7.5% of the sample. Sequenced material: blood buffy coat. All receptors come from a woman aged 18-70 years with a cervical HPV16 infection that either progressed to CIN3+ or cleared (not recorded which).

Remarks on this clone: The read finishes 3 residues shy of the CDR3 end, and the germline J gene is used to complete it. The chain carries TRBV20-1 and TRBJ2-5; 10 bases match TRBD1. Germline V gives CDR1 DFQATT, CDR2 SNEGSKA (reference sequence). V was clipped by 0 bases and J by 3 bases; unmatched bases: 4. The CDR3 has 15 residues. Incomplete CDR3 DNA: TGCAGTGCTAGAGATCTCGGGACAGGGGAAGAGACC. Protein: CSARDLGTGEET. The CDR3, in full, reads CSARDLGTGEETQYF.

A remark on this clone: The CDR3 end lies 3 residues beyond the end of the read and is filled in from the germline J gene. This sequence joins TRBV19 and TRBJ2-3; TRBD1 aligns across 8 bases. The CDR3 spans 15 residues. V lost 3 bases to trimming and J lost 4 bases; unmatched junction nucleotides: 6. Germline V gives CDR1 LNHDA, CDR2 SQIVND (reference sequence). This CDR3 is CASSIYDRGPDTQYF. The sequenced CDR3 bases are TGTGCCAGTAGTATTTACGACAGGGGCCCAGATACG.

Comments on this clone: The CDR3 end is not reached by the read, which stops 3 residues before it; the germline J gene fills it in. The V and J genes are TRBV19 and TRBJ1-1; D may be TRBD1 (5 bases). The V end lost 3 bases, the J end lost 2 bases, and 10 bases lay between the germline ends. The CDR3 runs to 14 residues. Germline CDR1 LNHDA, CDR2 SQIVND (reference sequence). This CDR3 reads CASSIPTENTEAFF. Incomplete CDR3 DNA: TGTGCCAGTAGTATCCCGACAGAAAACACTGAA.

For this clone: The read stops 3 residues short of the end of the CDR3; the missing end is completed from the germline J gene. The V gene is TRBV20-1, the J gene TRBJ2-1; TRBD1 might be the D (7 bases). Trimming removed 7 bases from V and 2 bases from J, with 27 bases in between. The CDR3 runs 18 residues. The germline V gene has CDR1 DFQATT and CDR2 SNEGSKA (reference sequence). CDR3 DNA (partial): TGCAGTGGAAGGGGGACAGAAGGCGCGGGGTATACCTACAATGAG. Translation gives CSGRGTEGAGYTYNE. The entire CDR3 sequence reads CSGRGTEGAGYTYNEQFF.

Points on this clone: The CDR3 end lies 3 residues beyond the end of the read and is filled in from the germline J gene. The chain combines TRBV23-1 with TRBJ2-5; 11 nucleotides agree with TRBD1. TRBV23-1 belongs to the ORF category, with a function that is uncertain. Losses at the gene ends were 0 bases for V and 4 bases for J; bases not matched to a gene: 4. The CDR3 is 16 residues long. CDR3 bases read: TGCGCCAGCAGTCAATCTTCGGACAGGGGGCCAGAGACC. The encoded protein is CASSQSSDRGPET. The full CDR3 reads CASSQSSDRGPETQYF.

This clone is deemed medium-sized by its frequency. At one of its ends the junction is not consistent with the germline gene, which may arise from a read error. Sequencing ends 3 residues short of the CDR3 end; the germline J gene provides the rest. The genes are TRBV4-2 and TRBJ1-2; D perhaps matches TRBD1 (5 bases). The CDR3 loop spans 15 amino acids. Germline V gene sequence: CDR1 LGHNA, CDR2 YNFKEQ. The CDR3: CASSQGREGYYGYTF. The CDR3 bases that were read are TGCGCCAGCAGCCAAGGCAGGGAGGGGTACTATGGC.

Frequency places this clone as medium-sized. The read finishes 3 residues shy of the CDR3 end, and the germline J gene is used to complete it. J is TRBJ1-2 and V is TRBV19; D gene ambiguous. The germline V gene has CDR1 LNHDA and CDR2 SQIVND (reference sequence). Trimming cost V 3 bases and J 6 bases, with 17 bases left between them. There are 15 residues in the CDR3. The CDR3 loop reads CASSISSAGGDGYTF. The sequenced CDR3 bases are TGTGCCAGTAGTATTTCGTCGGCAGGCGGGGATGGC.

The DNA read from the CDR3 is TGCAGTGCTAGAGTGGCTAGCGAGAAAGAGACC. It encodes CSARVASEKET. The full CDR3 sequence reads CSARVASEKETQYF. The rearrangement links TRBV20-1 to TRBJ2-5, with D maybe TRBD2 (6 bases). Read data end 3 residues before the CDR3 end; the end is taken from the germline J gene. This CDR3 has 14 residues. In germline, CDR1 is DFQATT, CDR2 SNEGSKA (reference sequence). Trimming stripped 1 base from V and 3 bases from J, with 12 bases between.

The CDR3 is CASQTGLQETQYF. CDR3 DNA, as far as it was read: TGCGCCAGCCAAACAGGGCTCCAAGAGACG. This chain links TRBV5-1 with TRBJ2-3, with D tentatively TRBD1 (6 bases). The sequence runs out 3 residues before the end of the CDR3; the remainder is reconstructed from the germline J gene. The germline CDR1 and CDR2 sequences are SGHRS and YFSETQ. The CDR3 is made up of 13 amino acids.

For this clone: The read ends 3 residues before the CDR3 terminus; that terminus is restored from the germline J gene. This chain joins TRBV19 and TRBJ1-1, with D uncertain. This CDR3 contains 13 residues. The germline V gene has CDR1 LNHDA and CDR2 SQIVND (reference sequence). Trimming pared 3 bases from V and 3 bases from J, leaving 8 bases between. Here the CDR3 reads CASSIVEDTEAFF. The DNA read from the CDR3 is TGTGCCAGTAGTATTGTTGAGGACACTGAA. The full variable domain, its missing parts supplied by reference TRBV19 and TRBJ1-1, is DGGITQSPKYLFRKEGQNVTLSCEQNLNHDAMYWYRQDPGQGLRLIYYSQIVNDFQKGDIAEGYSVSREKKESFPLTVTSAQKNPTAFYLCASSIVEDTEAFFGQGTRLTVV.

Turning to this clone: Sequencing ends 3 residues short of the CDR3 end; the germline J gene provides the rest. This rearrangement joins TRBV4-2 to TRBJ1-2; D gene ambiguous. The CDR3 runs 16 residues. Germline V lookup: CDR1 LGHNA, CDR2 YNFKEQ. V lost 2 bases, J lost 0 bases, and 13 bases lay in between. The CDR3 protein is CASSQRQKVANYGYTF. The part of the CDR3 DNA that was read is TGTGCCAGCAGCCAACGCCAAAAGGTGGCTAACTATGGC.

Note on this clone: The CDR3 is cut off 3 residues early in the read; its end comes from the germline J gene. The V call is TRBV7-9, the J call TRBJ1-1, with D maybe TRBD1 (6 bases). This CDR3 comprises 14 residues. Germline loops: CDR1 SEHNR, CDR2 FQNEAQ (reference sequence). V lost 7 bases to trimming and J lost 1 base, with 13 bases between them. The DNA read from the CDR3 is TGTGCCAGCATCCTACAGGGAACGAACACTGAA. Its protein product is CASILQGTNTE. The CDR3 in its entirety is CASILQGTNTEAFF.

Concerning this clone: The read stops 3 residues short of the end of the CDR3; the missing end is completed from the germline J gene. The V and J genes are TRBV2 and TRBJ2-7; tentatively, D is TRBD1 (5 bases). Between the trimmed V and J ends, which lost 6 bases and 3 bases, there was a span of 15 bases. The CDR3 runs 14 residues. Germline V gives CDR1 SNHLY, CDR2 FYNNEI. Partial CDR3 DNA: TGTGCCAGCAGCCTAGGGAAGGGGCACTACGAG. Translated, it gives CASSLGKGHYE. The CDR3, in full, reads CASSLGKGHYEQYF.

Notes on this clone: The read falls 3 residues short of the CDR3 end, and the missing part is taken from the germline J gene. The chain links TRBV5-1 to TRBJ2-7, with D possibly being TRBD1 (7 bases). Germline CDR1 SGHRS, CDR2 YFSETQ. There are 14 residues in the CDR3. With 0 bases removed from V and 3 bases from J, the gap between germline ends came to 10 bases. The sequenced CDR3 bases are TGCGCCAGCAGCTTGGATCAGGGGGGCTACGAG. Its protein product is CASSLDQGGYE. The whole CDR3 protein is CASSLDQGGYEQYF.

Comment on this clone: The read falls 3 residues short of the CDR3 end, and the missing part is taken from the germline J gene. The J gene is TRBJ2-2, the V gene TRBV2, with 11 bases lining up with TRBD1. The CDR3 extends over 14 amino acids. Germline V CDR1 and CDR2: SNHLY, FYNNEI. The DNA read from the CDR3 is TGTGCCAGCAGCCGGGACAGGGGGGCTGAAAAG. This codes for CASSRDRGAEK. The full CDR3 protein is CASSRDRGAEKLFF.